The clone carrying this T cell receptor (beta chain) was seen many times. Its specificity is unknown. The data are from a study of early T cells in non-severe SARS-CoV-2 infection. Study overall: The input, bulk RNA from unsorted whole blood, was sequenced, and chains were unpaired. Overall study findings and caveats: There was a bias toward anti-spike CD8 responses in VDJdb matching, which missed private and CD4 specificities.

Germline V gene data show CDR1 as SEHNR and CDR2 as FQNEAQ (reference sequence). The CDR3 contains 16 residues. Germline trimming cut 0 bases from V and 2 bases from J; bases unmatched to any gene: 5. Attached unique molecular identifiers marked individual cDNA molecules. TCRdb re-analysed the 5' RACE reads in MiXCR, keeping a single row per CDR3 protein. The data hold about 56,000 distinct CDR3 sequences, with about 10% observed a single time. The V call is TRBV7-9, the J call TRBJ2-3; TRBD2 aligns across 7 bases. This sequence originates from an adult who was a healthcare worker with PCR-confirmed SARS-CoV-2 infection or an uninfected control (not recorded which). Sequencing was carried out using whole blood. The CDR3 here is CASSLARSGTTDTQYF. CDR3 nucleotides: TGTGCCAGCAGCTTAGCGCGGAGCGGGACCACAGATACGCAGTATTTT.